Listed below are T cell receptor beta chains from one sample, sequenced in a study of early T cells in non-severe SARS-CoV-2 infection. TCRdb passed the 5' RACE reads through MiXCR, listing each CDR3 protein once. There are about 39,000 distinct CDR3 sequences in the sample; around 4.1% occur only once, and around 2.8% lies in the top ten. The sequenced sample consisted of whole blood. The receptors shown here come from an adult who was a healthcare worker with PCR-confirmed SARS-CoV-2 infection or an uninfected control (not recorded which). Each CDR3 is given with its conserved first and last residue. D genes are given only for firm matches. Size is stated for part of the rows, as once, few or many counts, or as a class when the clone is expanded.

>13|NA|many|TRBV7-9|TRBJ2-3
CASSSPPAATQYF
TGTGCCAGCAGCTCCCCGCCGGCCGCTACGCAGTATTTT
>15|TRBD2|NA|TRBV6-6|TRBJ2-1
CASRLSGGGYNEQFF
TGTGCCAGCAGGCTCAGCGGGGGGGGTTACAATGAGCAGTTCTTC
>13|NA|many|TRBV9|TRBJ2-2
CASSVGSSGELFF
TGTGCCAGCAGCGTGGGCTCCTCCGGGGAGCTGTTTTTT
>14|NA|many|TRBV20-1|TRBJ2-5
CSATRGEAQETQYF
TGCAGTGCCACTAGGGGGGAGGCTCAAGAGACCCAGTACTTC
>12|NA|few|TRBV29-1|TRBJ2-7
CSVARASDEQYF
TGCAGCGTTGCCCGCGCGTCCGACGAGCAGTACTTC
>14|TRBD2|few|TRBV3-1|TRBJ2-4
CASSQTSGQNIQYF
TGTGCCAGCAGTCAGACTAGCGGCCAAAACATTCAGTACTTC
>14|NA|NA|TRBV29-1|TRBJ1-2
CSVRYGKNNYGYTF
TGCAGCGTTAGGTACGGGAAGAATAACTATGGCTACACCTTC
>13|NA|NA|TRBV7-3|TRBJ2-5
CASSLSRVETQYF
TGTGCCAGCAGCTTAAGTCGGGTAGAGACCCAGTACTTC
>12|TRBD1|many|TRBV2|TRBJ1-5
CASSPQGEAQHF
TGTGCCAGCAGTCCCCAGGGGGAGGCCCAGCATTTT
>11|TRBD1|NA|TRBV11-2|TRBJ2-1
CASSVTGGQFF
TGTGCCAGCAGCGTGACAGGGGGGCAGTTCTTC
>17|TRBD1|many|TRBV11-2|TRBJ2-7
CASSLALRQGFSYEQYF
TGTGCCAGCAGCTTAGCCCTCCGACAGGGCTTCTCCTACGAGCAGTACTTC
>14|TRBD1|many|TRBV19|TRBJ1-2
CASSVDRGDYGYTF
TGTGCCAGTAGTGTGGACAGGGGCGACTATGGCTACACCTTC
>12|NA|NA|TRBV10-3|TRBJ2-7
CAIMDGAYEQYF
TGTGCCATCATGGACGGCGCCTACGAGCAGTACTTC
>15|NA|many|TRBV20-1|TRBJ1-2
CSARDGGAVGYGYTF
TGCAGTGCTAGAGATGGGGGGGCCGTGGGCTATGGCTACACCTTC
>12|TRBD1|many|TRBV7-9|TRBJ2-7
CASSAQGYEQYF
TGTGCCAGCAGCGCACAGGGGTACGAGCAGTACTTC
>16|NA|NA|TRBV3-1|TRBJ1-4
CASSQRWARLTEKLFF
TGTGCCAGCAGCCAACGCTGGGCTCGTCTTACTGAAAAACTGTTTTTT
>13|NA|many|TRBV6-1|TRBJ1-5
CASSIYNRVLQHF
TGTGCCAGCAGTATATACAACAGGGTACTCCAGCATTTT
>12|NA|many|TRBV29-1|TRBJ2-7
CSVGDGTYEQYF
TGCAGCGTGGGGGACGGAACCTACGAGCAGTACTTC
>14|NA|many|TRBV12-3/TRBV12-4|TRBJ1-2
CASTALTANYGYTF
TGTGCCAGCACCGCCTTGACTGCTAACTATGGCTACACCTTC
>15|NA|many|TRBV9|TRBJ2-3
CASSAPLGLVDTQYF
TGTGCCAGCAGCGCCCCCCTGGGGCTTGTAGATACGCAGTATTTT
>12|NA|many|TRBV2|TRBJ1-1
CASSLMNTEAFF
TGTGCCAGCAGCCTAATGAACACTGAAGCTTTCTTT
>12|NA|many|TRBV29-1|TRBJ1-1
CSVRTADTEAFF
TGCAGCGTAAGGACAGCCGACACTGAAGCTTTCTTT
>14|NA|many|TRBV20-1|TRBJ2-1
CSARGASENNEQFF
TGCAGTGCTAGAGGAGCTAGCGAAAACAATGAGCAGTTCTTC
>14|TRBD2|many|TRBV5-6|TRBJ2-7
CASSHSSGRAEQYF
TGTGCCAGCAGCCACTCTAGCGGGAGGGCGGAGCAGTACTTC
>12|TRBD2|many|TRBV29-1|TRBJ2-5
CSAATSGETQYF
TGCAGCGCCGCGACTAGCGGGGAGACCCAGTACTTC
>14|NA|many|TRBV18|TRBJ2-7
CASSLRDLPSEQYF
TGTGCCAGCTCACTACGGGACCTACCCTCGGAGCAGTACTTC
>12|NA|many|TRBV7-9|TRBJ1-5
CASSLSGLPQHF
TGTGCCAGCAGCTTATCAGGTCTACCCCAGCATTTT
>13|NA|many|TRBV15|TRBJ1-6
CATSREGNSPLHF
TGTGCCACCAGCAGAGAGGGGAATTCACCCCTCCACTTT
>15|TRBD1|many|TRBV12-3/TRBV12-4|TRBJ2-1
CASSLAGTGWNEQFF
TGTGCCAGCAGTTTAGCCGGGACAGGGTGGAATGAGCAGTTCTTC
>16|NA|many|TRBV19|TRBJ2-1
CASSSDDSGEFNEQFF
TGTGCCAGTAGCTCAGATGATAGCGGAGAATTTAATGAGCAGTTCTTC
>11|NA|many|TRBV20-1|TRBJ2-5
CSAIGVKTQYF
TGCAGTGCTATAGGGGTAAAGACCCAGTACTTC
>20|TRBD2|many|TRBV5-5|TRBJ2-6
CASSLVLAGYQAPGANVLTF
TGTGCCAGCAGCTTGGTCCTAGCGGGCTATCAAGCTCCTGGGGCCAACGTCCTGACTTTC
>15|TRBD1|few|TRBV19|TRBJ1-5
CASTLGQGGNQPQHF
TGTGCCAGTACCCTGGGACAGGGAGGCAATCAGCCCCAGCATTTT
>14|NA|few|TRBV7-9|TRBJ1-1
CASSQESKHTEAFF
TGTGCCAGCAGCCAAGAATCTAAGCACACTGAAGCTTTCTTT
>12|TRBD2|many|TRBV20-1|TRBJ2-7
CSASTSGYEQYF
TGCAGTGCTAGTACTAGCGGCTACGAGCAGTACTTC
>15|TRBD1|many|TRBV29-1|TRBJ2-1
CSVELGRGSVNEQFF
TGCAGCGTTGAATTGGGCAGGGGGTCTGTGAATGAGCAGTTCTTC
>14|NA|few|TRBV29-1|TRBJ2-1
CSATSLLDYNEQFF
TGCAGCGCCACTTCTTTACTGGATTACAATGAGCAGTTCTTC
>17|TRBD2|many|TRBV14|TRBJ2-1
CASSQRLRTSGDNEQFF
TGTGCCAGCAGCCAACGTCTACGGACTAGCGGGGACAATGAGCAGTTCTTC
>16|TRBD1|many|TRBV11-1|TRBJ2-5
CASSLSKTGRGETQYF
TGTGCCAGCAGCTTAAGCAAGACAGGGAGAGGAGAGACCCAGTACTTC